Given below is one TCR beta chain in context. This clonotype showed up just a few times. What antigen it recognizes has not been identified. Base qualities are not recorded, but no much larger clone differs from it by a single base. This specimen belongs to a study of blood T cells in healthy people across ages (dated by TCRdb to between 2014 and 2017). With regard to the full study: In model experiments, template switching captured about one uniquely barcoded TCR beta cDNA molecule for every two T cells. The study analyzed two additional independent replicas of 1 million unique cDNA reads from the same blood draw for two donors, one aged 18 to 30 and one aged 80 or older. To avoid experimental bias, donors of different ages were randomly spread across the sequencing lanes. The donors were split into four age groups: young (average around 15 years), middle-aged (39), aged (62) and long-lived (under 90). Age-related changes in TCR beta repertoire diversity were measured in the study by deep sequencing normalized with unique cDNA molecular identifiers. Here is what the overall study found, with its caveats: Donor CMV infection status was unknown, potentially confounding age-related changes in expanded clonotypes. Observed TCR beta diversity per million T cells fell roughly linearly with age, and a significant reduction was already apparent by age approximately 41. Bulk unsorted PBMC profiling prevented conclusive comparison of naive and antigen-experienced compartments. The long-lived group showed more naive CD4+ T cells, fewer expanded clones and increased TCR diversity than the aged group, suggesting age selection. Estimates of total diversity from one million sequenced T cells were regarded as lower bounds and underestimates. Observed TCR beta diversity correlated strongly with the percentage of naive T cells measured by flow cytometry.

The method behind the library was 5' RACE. TCRdb records Illumina HiSeq 2500 as the sequencer. The second PCR ran for about 6 to 12 cycles and used a J-beta primer mix along with a sample-barcoded 5' primer. A template-switch 5' adaptor carrying 12 random nucleotides introduced a unique molecular identifier onto each TCR beta cDNA molecule. Each sample yielded at least 3 million CDR3-containing paired-end reads. First-strand cDNA was synthesized from all RNA with the Mint cDNA synthesis kit, primed by a TRBC-specific oligonucleotide. All cDNA was treated with uracil-DNA glycosylase and then went through a first 18-cycle PCR with the universal primers M1SS and BC2_uni_R. The paper's data handling went like this. For normalization, 1 million high-quality reads were randomly selected from each sample, with every read carrying a distinct molecular identifier. Reads with shared molecular identifiers were discarded instead of being binned into consensus sequences. MiTCR, run with a Q25 quality threshold and the strictest error-elimination algorithm, handled CDR3 identification, clonotype clustering and error correction. Lower-bound total TCR beta diversity was estimated with a nonparametric unseen species model using Euler transformation. TCRdb reprocessed the public reads (quality trimming at Q25 with fastp, clone calling with MiXCR) and kept in-frame beta chains. Every distinct CDR3 protein forms one entry, paired with its most common genes and DNA. The V and J calls reflect TCRdb's pipeline rather than the authors' work. The sample records about 1.4 million distinct CDR3 sequences, roughly 60% of which are singletons. The top ten hold about 6.7% of the sample.

The CDR3 starts with the cysteine, ends with the phenylalanine, and has 12 residues. Solely the CDR3 DNA is kept, with 36 bases framed from the first base. The junction shows trimming of 6 bases on V and 10 bases on J, plus 13 bases between the germline ends. Based on the germline V gene, the CDR1 and CDR2 sequences are MDHEN and SYDVKM. Systemically healthy Caucasian individuals from Russia, about 38 in total and aged roughly 6 to 95 years, were included as donors. Ten milliliters of peripheral blood were drawn from each donor into EDTA-treated Vacutainer tubes. Ficoll-Paque density-gradient centrifugation was used to isolate PBMCs, with at least 7 million obtained per sample. Total RNA, at least 6 micrograms per sample, was extracted from PBMCs with Trizol reagent. Naive CD45RAhigh/CD27high T cell percentages were measured by flow cytometry on a PBMC aliquot from every donor.

The source material was blood. The clonotype was recovered from a man younger than 35 in good health. Recombination connected TRBV28 to TRBJ1-5, with the D gene not clear enough to name. The DNA is as follows: TGTGCCAGCAGCCGCCCCCGGCGACCCCAGCATTTT. Its protein product is CASSRPRRPQHF.